Here is one T cell receptor beta chain with its context. The germline V gene has CDR1 SGHRS and CDR2 YFSETQ. V gave up 0 bases and J gave up 4 bases; unmatched junction bases: 7. CDR3 length: 18 residues. Produced via immunoSEQ multiplex PCR; TCRdb's table is partial and in-frame only. Here the sample spans under 25,000 clones, approximately 84% being singletons. This sample stems from a study of OX40 agonist ivuxolimab in advanced cancers. This clonotype originated in an adult with an advanced solid tumor such as melanoma, head and neck, liver or kidney cancer. This chain joins TRBV5-1 and TRBJ2-1; 13 nucleotides match TRBD2. The source was CD4+ or CD8+ T cells sorted from blood, collected in a trial of the OX40 agonist ivuxolimab. Written as DNA, the CDR3 is TGCGCCAGCAGCTTGGTTGCGGGACTAGCGGGATTATACAATGAGCAGTTCTTC. Residues: CASSLVAGLAGLYNEQFF.